This T cell receptor beta chain was identified in a study of T-cell memory formation after mild COVID-19. Turning to the study itself: Clusters were largely donor specific.

Study outcomes and limitations: Pre-infection memory already had some responding clones, implying cross-reactive memory joined. Clones shrinking between day 15 and 85 showed a balanced CD4/CD8 split, and those that grew later tilted toward CD4+.

TCR alpha and TCR beta cDNA libraries carrying sample barcodes and UMIs came from 5'RACE with constant-segment primers. TCRdb re-derived calls from the 5' RACE reads in MiXCR, one entry per CDR3 protein. The data hold around 110,000 distinct CDR3 sequences, with around 14% observed a single time. The table lists this clonotype with a few counts. Its antigen is currently unknown. The J segment lost 5 bases and the V segment lost 3 bases, leaving 12 bases of the junction unmatched. The CDR3 covers 19 residues. The germline V gene encodes CDR1 WNHNN and CDR2 SYGVQD (reference sequence). The chain links TRBV10-1 to TRBJ2-5; TRBD2 matches at 16 bases. The sequence came from a man in his late teens or twenties who had mild COVID-19 (a few samples of this study predate the infection). Cell type and time point are not known. The sample consisted of PBMCs or a T cell subset sorted from them (not recorded which). CDR3 loop: CASSEGPGLAGGLEETQYF. The DNA for the CDR3 is TGCGCCAGCAGTGAAGGTCCGGGACTAGCGGGGGGGCTTGAGGAGACCCAGTACTTC.